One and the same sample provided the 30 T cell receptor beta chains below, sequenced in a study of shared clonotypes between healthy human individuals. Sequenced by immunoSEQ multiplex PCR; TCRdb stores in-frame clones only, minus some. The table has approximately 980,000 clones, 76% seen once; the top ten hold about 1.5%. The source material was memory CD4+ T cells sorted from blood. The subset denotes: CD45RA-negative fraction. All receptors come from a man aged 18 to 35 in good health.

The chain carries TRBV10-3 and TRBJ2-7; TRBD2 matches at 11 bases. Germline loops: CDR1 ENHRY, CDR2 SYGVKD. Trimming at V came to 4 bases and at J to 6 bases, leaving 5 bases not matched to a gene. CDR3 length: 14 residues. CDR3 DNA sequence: TGTGCCATCAGTGCAGCACTAGCGGGAGCCGAGCAGTACTTC. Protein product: CAISAALAGAEQYF.

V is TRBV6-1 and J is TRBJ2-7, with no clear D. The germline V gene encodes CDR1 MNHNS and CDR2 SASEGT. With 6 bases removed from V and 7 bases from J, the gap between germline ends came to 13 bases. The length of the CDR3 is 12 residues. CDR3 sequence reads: CASRYTMREQYF. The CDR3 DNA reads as TGTGCCAGCAGATACACCATGAGAGAGCAGTACTTC.

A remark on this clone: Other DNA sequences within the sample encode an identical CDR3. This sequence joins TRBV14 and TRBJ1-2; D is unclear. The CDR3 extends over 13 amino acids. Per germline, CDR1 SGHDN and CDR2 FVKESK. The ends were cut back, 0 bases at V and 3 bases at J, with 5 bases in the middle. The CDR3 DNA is TGTGCCAGCAGCCAAGACAGTTACTATGGCTACACCTTC. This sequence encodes CASSQDSYYGYTF.

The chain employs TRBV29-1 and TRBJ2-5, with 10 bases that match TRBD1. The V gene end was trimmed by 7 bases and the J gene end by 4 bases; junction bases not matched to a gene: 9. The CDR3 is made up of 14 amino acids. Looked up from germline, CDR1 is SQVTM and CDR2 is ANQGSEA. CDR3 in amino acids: CSAPATGGSETQYF. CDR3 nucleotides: TGCAGCGCACCCGCGACAGGGGGCTCAGAGACCCAGTACTTC.

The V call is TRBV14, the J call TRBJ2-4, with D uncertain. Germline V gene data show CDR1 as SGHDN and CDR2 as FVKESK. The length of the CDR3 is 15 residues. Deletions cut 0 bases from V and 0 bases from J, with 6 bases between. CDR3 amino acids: CASSQEGLAKNIQYF. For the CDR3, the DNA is TGTGCCAGCAGCCAAGAGGGGTTAGCCAAAAACATTCAGTACTTC.

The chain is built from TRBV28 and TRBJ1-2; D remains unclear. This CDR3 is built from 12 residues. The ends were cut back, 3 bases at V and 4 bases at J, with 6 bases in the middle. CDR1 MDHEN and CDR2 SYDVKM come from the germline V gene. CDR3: CASSFTIYGYTF. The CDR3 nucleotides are TGTGCCAGCAGTTTCACCATCTATGGCTACACCTTC.

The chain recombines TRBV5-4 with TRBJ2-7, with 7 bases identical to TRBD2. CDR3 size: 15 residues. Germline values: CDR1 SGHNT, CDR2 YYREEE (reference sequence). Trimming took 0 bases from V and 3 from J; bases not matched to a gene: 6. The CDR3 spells CASSLDLAGFYEQYF. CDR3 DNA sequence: TGTGCCAGCAGCTTGGATTTAGCGGGCTTCTACGAGCAGTACTTC.

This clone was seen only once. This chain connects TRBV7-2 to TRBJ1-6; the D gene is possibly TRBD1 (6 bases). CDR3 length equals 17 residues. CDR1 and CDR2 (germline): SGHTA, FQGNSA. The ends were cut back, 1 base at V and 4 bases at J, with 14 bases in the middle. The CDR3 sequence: CASSLVTGAAYNSPLHF. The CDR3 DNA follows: TGTGCCAGCAGCTTAGTCACGGGGGCTGCGTATAATTCACCCCTCCACTTT.

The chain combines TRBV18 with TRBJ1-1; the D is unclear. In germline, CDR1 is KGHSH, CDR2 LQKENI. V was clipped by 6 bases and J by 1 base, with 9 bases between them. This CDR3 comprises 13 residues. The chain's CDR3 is CASSFTENTEAFF. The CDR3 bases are TGTGCCAGCTCGTTCACCGAGAACACTGAAGCTTTCTTT.

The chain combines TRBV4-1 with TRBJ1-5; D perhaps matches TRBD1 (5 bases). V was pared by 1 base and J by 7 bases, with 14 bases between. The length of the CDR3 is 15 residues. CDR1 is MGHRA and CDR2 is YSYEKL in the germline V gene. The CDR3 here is CASSQAVLRDQPQHF. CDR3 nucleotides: TGCGCCAGCAGCCAAGCGGTCCTCAGGGACCAGCCCCAGCATTTT.

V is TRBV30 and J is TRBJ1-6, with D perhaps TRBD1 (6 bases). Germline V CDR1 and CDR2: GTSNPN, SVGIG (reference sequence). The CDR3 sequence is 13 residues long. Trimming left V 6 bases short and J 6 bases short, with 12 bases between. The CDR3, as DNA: TGTGCCTGCTCGACAGGTCGTAATTCACCCCTCCACTTT. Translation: CACSTGRNSPLHF.

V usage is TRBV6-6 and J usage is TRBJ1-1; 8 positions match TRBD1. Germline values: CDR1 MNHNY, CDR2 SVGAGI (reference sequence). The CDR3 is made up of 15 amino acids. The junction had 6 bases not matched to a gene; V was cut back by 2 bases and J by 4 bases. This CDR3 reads CASSYGQGRVTEAFF. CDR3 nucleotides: TGTGCCAGCAGTTACGGACAGGGAAGAGTCACTGAAGCTTTCTTT.

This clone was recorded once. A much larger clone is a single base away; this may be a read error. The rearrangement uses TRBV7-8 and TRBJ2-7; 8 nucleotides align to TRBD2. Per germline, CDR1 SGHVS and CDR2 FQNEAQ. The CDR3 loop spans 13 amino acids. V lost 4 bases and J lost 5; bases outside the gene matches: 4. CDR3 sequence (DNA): TGTGCCAGCAGCTCCGGACTAGCCAACGAGCAGTACTTC. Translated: CASSSGLANEQYF.

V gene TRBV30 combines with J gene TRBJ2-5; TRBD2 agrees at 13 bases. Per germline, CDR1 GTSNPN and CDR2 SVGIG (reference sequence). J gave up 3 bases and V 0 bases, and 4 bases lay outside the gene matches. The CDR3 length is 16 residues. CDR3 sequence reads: CAWSVPGLAGKETQYF. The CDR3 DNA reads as TGTGCCTGGAGTGTACCGGGACTAGCGGGGAAAGAGACCCAGTACTTC.

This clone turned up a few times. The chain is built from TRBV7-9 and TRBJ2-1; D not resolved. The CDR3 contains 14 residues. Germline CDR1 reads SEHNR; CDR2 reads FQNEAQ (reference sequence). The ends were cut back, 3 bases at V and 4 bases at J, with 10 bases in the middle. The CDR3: CASSFTGGYNEQFF. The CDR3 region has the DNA TGTGCCAGCAGCTTCACGGGTGGTTACAATGAGCAGTTCTTC.

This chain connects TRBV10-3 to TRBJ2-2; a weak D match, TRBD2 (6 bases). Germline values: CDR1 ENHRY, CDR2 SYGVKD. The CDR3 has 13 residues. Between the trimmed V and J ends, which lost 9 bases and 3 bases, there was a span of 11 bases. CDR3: CAIGEAYTGELFF. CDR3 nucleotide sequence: TGTGCCATTGGGGAGGCATACACCGGGGAGCTGTTTTTT.

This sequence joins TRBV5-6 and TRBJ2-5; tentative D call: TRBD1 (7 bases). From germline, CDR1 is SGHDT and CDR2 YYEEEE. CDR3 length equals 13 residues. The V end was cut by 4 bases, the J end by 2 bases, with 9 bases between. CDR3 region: CASSAGQQETQYF. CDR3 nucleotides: TGTGCCAGCAGCGCGGGACAGCAAGAGACCCAGTACTTC.

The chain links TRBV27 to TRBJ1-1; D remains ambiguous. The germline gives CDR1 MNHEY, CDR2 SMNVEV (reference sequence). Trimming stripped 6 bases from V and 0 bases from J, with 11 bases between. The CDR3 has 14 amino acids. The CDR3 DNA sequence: TGTGCCAGCAGGGGGAGTCCTATGAACACTGAAGCTTTCTTT. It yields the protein CASRGSPMNTEAFF.

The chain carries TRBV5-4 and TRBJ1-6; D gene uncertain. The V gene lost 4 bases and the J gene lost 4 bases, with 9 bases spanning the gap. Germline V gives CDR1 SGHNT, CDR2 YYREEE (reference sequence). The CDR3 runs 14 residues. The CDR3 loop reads CASSRALYNSPLHF. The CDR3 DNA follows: TGTGCCAGCAGCCGGGCCCTTTATAATTCACCCCTCCACTTT. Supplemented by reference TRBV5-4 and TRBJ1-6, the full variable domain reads ETGVTQSPTHLIKTRGQQVTLRCSSQSGHNTVSWYQQALGQGPQFIFQYYREEENGRGNFPPRFSGLQFPNYSSELNVNALELDDSALYLCASSRALYNSPLHFGNGTRLTVT.

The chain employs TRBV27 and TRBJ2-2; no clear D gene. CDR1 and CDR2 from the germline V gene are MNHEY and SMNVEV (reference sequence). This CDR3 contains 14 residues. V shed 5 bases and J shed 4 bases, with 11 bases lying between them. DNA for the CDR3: TGTGCCAGCAGTCTCGACTGGTTCACCGGGGAGCTGTTTTTT. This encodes CASSLDWFTGELFF.

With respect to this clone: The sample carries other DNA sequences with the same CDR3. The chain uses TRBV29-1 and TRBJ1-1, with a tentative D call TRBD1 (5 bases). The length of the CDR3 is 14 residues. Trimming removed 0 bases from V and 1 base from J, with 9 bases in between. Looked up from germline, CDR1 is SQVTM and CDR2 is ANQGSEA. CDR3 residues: CSVEEGQGNTEAFF. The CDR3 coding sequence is TGCAGCGTTGAAGAAGGTCAGGGGAACACTGAAGCTTTCTTT.

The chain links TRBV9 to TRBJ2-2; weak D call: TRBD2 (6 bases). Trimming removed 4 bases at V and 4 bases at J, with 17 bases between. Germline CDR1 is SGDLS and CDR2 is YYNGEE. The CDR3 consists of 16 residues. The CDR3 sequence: CASSRGSGVTTGELFF. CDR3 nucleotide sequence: TGTGCCAGCAGCAGGGGATCGGGAGTAACCACCGGGGAGCTGTTTTTT.

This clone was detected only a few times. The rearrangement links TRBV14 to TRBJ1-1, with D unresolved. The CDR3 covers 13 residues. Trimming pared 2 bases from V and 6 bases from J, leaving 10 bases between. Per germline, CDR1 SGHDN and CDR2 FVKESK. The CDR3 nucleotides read TGTGCCAGCAGCCAAAGCCCTGGGGCTGAAGCTTTCTTT. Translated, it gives CASSQSPGAEAFF.

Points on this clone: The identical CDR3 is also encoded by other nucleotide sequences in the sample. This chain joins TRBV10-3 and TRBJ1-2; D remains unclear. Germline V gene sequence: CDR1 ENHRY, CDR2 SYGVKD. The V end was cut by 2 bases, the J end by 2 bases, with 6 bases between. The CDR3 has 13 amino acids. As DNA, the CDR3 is TGTGCCATCAGTGAGGGCCAAAACTATGGCTACACCTTC. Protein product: CAISEGQNYGYTF.

The CDR3 protein is CASSLMAEETQYF. DNA of the CDR3: TGTGCCAGCAGCTTGATGGCTGAAGAGACCCAGTACTTC. The chain joins TRBV5-4 to TRBJ2-5; D remains ambiguous. Germline V gene data show CDR1 as SGHNT and CDR2 as YYREEE (reference sequence). The CDR3 is 13 residues long. V dropped 1 base and J dropped 3 bases, with 7 bases sitting between them.

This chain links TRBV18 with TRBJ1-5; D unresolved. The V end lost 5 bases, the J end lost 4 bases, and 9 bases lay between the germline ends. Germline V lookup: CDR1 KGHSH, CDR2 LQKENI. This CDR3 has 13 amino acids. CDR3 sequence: CASSWQNNQPQHF. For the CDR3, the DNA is TGTGCCAGCTCATGGCAGAATAATCAGCCCCAGCATTTT.

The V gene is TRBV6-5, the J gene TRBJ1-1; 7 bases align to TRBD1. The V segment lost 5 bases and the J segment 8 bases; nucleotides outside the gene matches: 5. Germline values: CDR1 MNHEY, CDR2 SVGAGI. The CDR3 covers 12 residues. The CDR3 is CASSRQGREAFF. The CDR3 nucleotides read TGTGCCAGCAGTCGACAGGGAAGGGAAGCTTTCTTT.

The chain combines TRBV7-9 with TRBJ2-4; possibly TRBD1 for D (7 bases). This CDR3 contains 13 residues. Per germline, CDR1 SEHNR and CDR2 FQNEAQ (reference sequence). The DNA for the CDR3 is TGTGCTATTGGAGGGGGGACAGAAAACATTCAGTACTTC. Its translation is CAIGGGTENIQYF.

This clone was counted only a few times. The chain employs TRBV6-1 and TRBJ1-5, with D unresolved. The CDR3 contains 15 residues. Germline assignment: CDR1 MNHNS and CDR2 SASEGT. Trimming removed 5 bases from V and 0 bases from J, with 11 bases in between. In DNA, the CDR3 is TGTGCCAGCAGTAAGACAATGTATAGCAATCAGCCCCAGCATTTT. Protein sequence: CASSKTMYSNQPQHF.

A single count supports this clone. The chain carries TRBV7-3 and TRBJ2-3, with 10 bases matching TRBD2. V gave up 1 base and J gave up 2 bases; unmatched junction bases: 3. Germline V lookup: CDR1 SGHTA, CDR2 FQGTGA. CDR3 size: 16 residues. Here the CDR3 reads CASSLRLAGATDTQYF. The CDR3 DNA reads TGTGCCAGCAGCTTAAGGCTAGCGGGGGCCACAGATACGCAGTATTTT.